This T cell receptor beta chain was sequenced in a study of shared clonotypes between healthy human individuals. General study results and limits: The study generally estimated greater richness for naive than memory subsets.

The CDR3 is 14 amino acids. Deletions cut 4 bases from V and 2 bases from J, with 11 bases between. Germline V CDR1 and CDR2: MNHNS, SASEGT. As concerns this clone: The antigen is not known.

Every subset had its genomic DNA shared out evenly among several immunoSEQ plates. Assay: immunoSEQ multiplex PCR; the TCRdb copy retains only in-frame clones and omits some. The sample has 600,000 to 800,000 clones, 55% to 75% seen once. Sequenced sample: memory CD4+ T cells sorted from blood. Subset: CD45RA-negative fraction. The gene calls are TRBV6-1 and TRBJ1-2; the D gene is possibly TRBD1 (5 bases). This TCR was recovered from a woman between 25 and 40 years old in good health. The CDR3 nucleotides are TGTGCCAGCAGTGTTAACCGACAGAACTATGGCTACACCTTC. Translation gives CASSVNRQNYGYTF.